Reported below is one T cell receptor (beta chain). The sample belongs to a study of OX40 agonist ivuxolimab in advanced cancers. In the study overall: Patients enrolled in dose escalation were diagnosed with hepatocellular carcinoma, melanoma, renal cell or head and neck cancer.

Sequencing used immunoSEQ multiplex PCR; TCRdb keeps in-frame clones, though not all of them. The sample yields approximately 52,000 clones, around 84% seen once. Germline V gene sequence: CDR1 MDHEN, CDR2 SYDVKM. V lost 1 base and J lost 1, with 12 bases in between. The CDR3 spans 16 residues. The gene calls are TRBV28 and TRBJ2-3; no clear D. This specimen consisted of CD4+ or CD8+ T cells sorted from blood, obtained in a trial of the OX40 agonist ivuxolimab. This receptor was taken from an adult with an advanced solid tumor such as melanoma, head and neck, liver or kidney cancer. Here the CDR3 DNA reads TGTGCCAGCAGTTTATTAGTTCCCAGTCGCACAGATACGCAGTATTTT. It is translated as CASSLLVPSRTDTQYF.